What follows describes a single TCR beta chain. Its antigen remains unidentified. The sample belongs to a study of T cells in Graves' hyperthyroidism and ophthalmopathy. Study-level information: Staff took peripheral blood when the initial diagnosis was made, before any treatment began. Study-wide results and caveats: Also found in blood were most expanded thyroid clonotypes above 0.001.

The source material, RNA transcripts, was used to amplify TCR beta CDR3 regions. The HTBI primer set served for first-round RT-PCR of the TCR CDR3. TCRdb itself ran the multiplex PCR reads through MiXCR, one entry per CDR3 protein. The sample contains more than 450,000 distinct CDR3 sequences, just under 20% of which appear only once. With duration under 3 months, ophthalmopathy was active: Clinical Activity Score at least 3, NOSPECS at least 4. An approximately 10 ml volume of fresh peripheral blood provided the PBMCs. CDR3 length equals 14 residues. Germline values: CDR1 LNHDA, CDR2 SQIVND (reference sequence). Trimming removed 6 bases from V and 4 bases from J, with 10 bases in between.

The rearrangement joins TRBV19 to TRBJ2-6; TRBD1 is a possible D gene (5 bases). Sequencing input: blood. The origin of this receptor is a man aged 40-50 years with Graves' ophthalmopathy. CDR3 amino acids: CASSRQPGANVLTF. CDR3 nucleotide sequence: TGTGCCAGTAGCCGACAGCCAGGGGCCAACGTCCTGACTTTC.